These 20 T cell receptor beta chains were sequenced from one sample in a study of blood T cell repertoires in COVID-19. Libraries were prepared by immunoSEQ multiplex PCR; TCRdb keeps only in-frame clonotypes and omits some of them. The table records 110,000 to 150,000 clones, more than 75% of them present only once. Material for sequencing was peripheral blood. Source of these receptors: a woman older than 75 with acute or convalescent COVID-19.

This clone was observed a single time. This chain uses TRBV23-1 with TRBJ2-1; 12 bases match TRBD1. Being an ORF, TRBV23-1 has a function that is uncertain. The CDR3 has 15 amino acids. With V trimmed by 8 bases and J by 5 bases, 7 bases remained unmatched. The CDR3, as DNA: TGCGCCAGCGGGGACAGGGGGCCCTTCAACAATGAGCAGTTCTTC. Its protein is CASGDRGPFNNEQFF.

This clone was observed a handful of times. The genes are TRBV25-1 and TRBJ1-1; 7 bases fit TRBD1. The V segment lost 1 base and the J segment 1 base; nucleotides outside the gene matches: 6. Per germline, CDR1 MGHDK and CDR2 SYGVNS. This CDR3 has 16 amino acids. CDR3 nucleotide sequence: TGTGCCAGCAGTGAATTTGCCGGACAGGAGAACACTGAAGCTTTCTTT. This translates into CASSEFAGQENTEAFF.

The chain couples TRBV7-2 to TRBJ1-2; D is possibly TRBD1 (6 bases). This CDR3 region has 16 residues. Germline V CDR1 and CDR2: SGHTA, FQGNSA. Trimming took 6 bases from V and 0 from J, leaving 17 bases between them. This chain's CDR3 is CASSSQGRLTNYGYTF. CDR3 nucleotide sequence: TGTGCCAGCAGTTCACAGGGCCGGCTTACTAACTATGGCTACACCTTC. Full variable domain (rest looked up from reference TRBV7-2 and TRBJ1-2): GAGVSQSPSNKVTEKGKDVELRCDPISGHTALYWYRQSLGQGLEFLIYFQGNSAPDKSGLPSDRFSAERTGGSVSTLTIQRTQQEDSAVYLCASSSQGRLTNYGYTFGSGTRLTVV.

In this sample, this clone turned up once. The chain employs TRBV11-2 and TRBJ1-2; no firm D call. Germline loops: CDR1 SGHAT, CDR2 FQNNGV. The V end lost 4 bases, the J end lost 4 bases, and 19 bases lay between the germline ends. This CDR3 region has 16 residues. The DNA for the CDR3 is TGTGCCAGCAGCTCGAAGGGTGAGCGCGGACTCTATGGCTACACCTTC. Translated, it gives CASSSKGERGLYGYTF.

The V gene is TRBV29-1, the J gene TRBJ2-1, with 8 bases matching TRBD2. After removal of 4 bases from V and 4 bases from J, the junction contained 3 bases not matched to a gene. This CDR3 is built from 13 residues. The germline V gene encodes CDR1 SQVTM and CDR2 ANQGSEA. The CDR3 nucleotides read TGCAGCGTTGTAGCGGGGACATACAATGAGCAGTTCTTC. It is translated as CSVVAGTYNEQFF.

V usage is TRBV21-1 and J usage is TRBJ1-1; no check of the table's D call, TRBD1, against the DNA was made. TRBV21-1 represents a pseudogene. The CDR3 has 16 amino acids. This CDR3 is CASSKEGSGRNTEAFF. The CDR3 DNA reads as TGTGCCAGCAGCAAAGAGGGGTCAGGCAGGAACACTGAAGCTTTCTTT.

The chain carries TRBV24-1 and TRBJ1-1; the match to TRBD1 covers 7 bases. CDR3 length: 16 residues. V gave up 2 bases and J gave up 4 bases; unmatched junction bases: 9. CDR1 is KGHDR, CDR2 SFDVKD, per germline. CDR3 DNA: TGTGCCACCAGTGATTCTTACAGGGGTCGTGGCACTGAAGCTTTCTTT. Amino acids: CATSDSYRGRGTEAFF.

The chain joins TRBV9 to TRBJ2-3; TRBD1 aligns across 11 bases. The J segment lost 5 bases and the V segment lost 3 bases, leaving 8 bases of the junction unmatched. CDR1 is SGDLS and CDR2 is YYNGEE in the germline V gene. The CDR3 runs to 16 residues. CDR3 sequence: CASSALPGQGGDTQYF. The CDR3 nucleotides are TGTGCCAGCAGCGCCCTACCGGGACAGGGGGGAGATACGCAGTATTTT.

The table lists this clone with a few counts. The genes are TRBV18 and TRBJ2-7; 7 nucleotides agree with TRBD1. The CDR3 length is 13 residues. The J segment lost 6 bases and the V segment lost 6 bases, leaving 8 bases of the junction unmatched. From germline, CDR1 is KGHSH and CDR2 LQKENI. The CDR3 is CASSLVDRVEQYF. In DNA form, the CDR3 reads TGTGCCAGCTCCCTTGTCGACAGGGTCGAGCAGTACTTC.

This clone showed up just once. DNA of the CDR3: TGTGCCAGCAGTTTAATCGGACCAGGGGGTGAGCAGTTCTTC. Protein product: CASSLIGPGGEQFF. The chain joins TRBV28 to TRBJ2-1; 7 bases match TRBD1. V shed 2 bases and J 9 bases; nucleotides not matched to a gene: 7. The CDR3 runs to 14 residues. Germline CDR1 and CDR2: MDHEN and SYDVKM.

This clone was detected once. This chain joins TRBV28 and TRBJ1-4; D remains ambiguous. V lost 6 bases to trimming and J lost 7 bases, with 15 bases between them. Germline V gene lookup returns CDR1 MDHEN and CDR2 SYDVKM. CDR3 size: 14 residues. The CDR3 coding sequence is TGTGCCAGCAGCATACCCAGCGACTCTGAAAAACTGTTTTTT. This sequence encodes CASSIPSDSEKLFF.

This clone occurred once. The rearrangement links TRBV7-2 to TRBJ1-6, with 7 nucleotides matching TRBD1. CDR3 length equals 14 residues. Germline V lookup: CDR1 SGHTA, CDR2 FQGNSA. V trimming: 5 bases; J trimming: 7 bases; junction bases outside the gene matches: 5. CDR3 in amino acids: CASSATGPNSPLHF. The CDR3 DNA reads TGTGCCAGCAGCGCGACAGGGCCCAATTCACCCCTCCACTTT.

The gene calls are TRBV15 and TRBJ2-3, with no clear D. Germline CDR1 reads LNHNV; CDR2 reads YYDKDF (reference sequence). This CDR3 comprises 13 residues. The ends were cut back, 0 bases at V and 6 bases at J, with 7 bases in the middle. The CDR3 DNA sequence: TGTGCCACCAGCAGAGATAAGGAGGATACGCAGTATTTT. This codes for CATSRDKEDTQYF.

The V and J genes are TRBV5-1 and TRBJ1-1; D is perhaps TRBD1 (5 bases). The CDR3 runs 15 residues. V lost 3 bases and J 0 bases, leaving 12 bases between the germline ends. Germline V CDR1 and CDR2: SGHRS, YFSETQ. The CDR3 protein is CASSSRGDMNTEAFF. The CDR3 region has the DNA TGCGCCAGCAGCTCTAGGGGCGACATGAACACTGAAGCTTTCTTT. Based on the CDR3 plus reference TRBV5-1 and TRBJ1-1, the full variable domain is KAGVTQTPRYLIKTRGQQVTLSCSPISGHRSVSWYQQTPGQGLQFLFEYFSETQRNKGNFPGRFSGRQFSNSRSEMNVSTLELGDSALYLCASSSRGDMNTEAFFGQGTRLTVV.

V and J are TRBV20-1 and TRBJ1-1, with D perhaps matching TRBD1 (5 bases). Germline V CDR1 and CDR2: DFQATT, SNEGSKA (reference sequence). Trimming took 1 base from V and 7 from J, leaving 7 bases between them. The CDR3 is 11 amino acids. The CDR3, as DNA: TGCAGTGCTAGAGCACAGGTTGAAGCTTTCTTT. Translating it yields CSARAQVEAFF.

This sequence joins TRBV5-4 and TRBJ2-3; 13 nucleotides agree with TRBD2. Germline CDR1 is SGHNT and CDR2 is YYREEE (reference sequence). The ends lost 4 bases at V and 5 bases at J; junction bases unmatched: 4. The CDR3 has 15 amino acids. For the CDR3, the DNA is TGTGCCAGCAGCCAACTAGCGGGAGGGATAGATACGCAGTATTTT. As protein: CASSQLAGGIDTQYF.

To note about this clone: Other DNA sequences in this specimen translate into the identical CDR3. The CDR3 DNA is TGCGCCAGCAGCTTGGTGCTAGCTGGGGAGACCCAGTACTTC. It translates to CASSLVLAGETQYF. The V gene is TRBV5-1, the J gene TRBJ2-5, with D tentatively TRBD2 (5 bases). The CDR3 runs 14 residues. Germline V gene lookup returns CDR1 SGHRS and CDR2 YFSETQ. The V gene lost 0 bases and the J gene lost 5 bases, with 11 bases spanning the gap.

The gene calls are TRBV5-8 and TRBJ1-6, with D tentatively TRBD1 (6 bases). The CDR3 length is 19 residues. Trimming removed 0 bases from V and 1 base from J, with 17 bases in between. Per germline, CDR1 SGHTS and CDR2 YDEGEE. The CDR3 region has the DNA TGTGCCAGCAGCTTGGTAGGCCAGGGGACGATGTCCTATAATTCACCCCTCCACTTT. Amino acid sequence: CASSLVGQGTMSYNSPLHF. Using reference TRBV5-8 and TRBJ1-6 for the parts outside the CDR3, the full variable domain is EAGVTQSPTHLIKTRGQQATLRCSPISGHTSVYWYQQALGLGLQFLLWYDEGEERNRGNFPPRFSGRQFPNYSSELNVNALELEDSALYLCASSLVGQGTMSYNSPLHFGNGTRLTVT.

This rearrangement joins TRBV7-8 to TRBJ2-5, with 10 bases lining up with TRBD1. CDR1 and CDR2 (germline): SGHVS, FQNEAQ. The trim removed 5 bases at V and 3 bases at J, leaving 15 bases unmatched. This CDR3 is built from 18 residues. CDR3 in amino acids: CASSPVPGQGLGEETQYF. DNA of the CDR3: TGTGCCAGCAGCCCAGTCCCGGGACAGGGGCTCGGGGAAGAGACCCAGTACTTC.

The CDR3 loop is CASIEVPGELFF. The DNA of the CDR3 is TGTGCCAGCATTGAGGTTCCCGGGGAGCTGTTTTTT. V gene TRBV11-2 combines with J gene TRBJ2-2, with no clear D. The germline CDR1 and CDR2 sequences are SGHAT and FQNNGV. V was shortened by 7 bases and J by 6 bases, with 9 bases between the two germline ends. This CDR3 is built from 12 residues. Full variable domain (outside the CDR3, taken from reference TRBV11-2 and TRBJ2-2): EAGVAQSPRYKIIEKRQSVAFWCNPISGHATLYWYQQILGQGPKLLIQFQNNGVVDDSQLPKDRFSAERLKGVDSTLKIQPAKLEDSAVYLCASIEVPGELFFGEGSRLTVL.